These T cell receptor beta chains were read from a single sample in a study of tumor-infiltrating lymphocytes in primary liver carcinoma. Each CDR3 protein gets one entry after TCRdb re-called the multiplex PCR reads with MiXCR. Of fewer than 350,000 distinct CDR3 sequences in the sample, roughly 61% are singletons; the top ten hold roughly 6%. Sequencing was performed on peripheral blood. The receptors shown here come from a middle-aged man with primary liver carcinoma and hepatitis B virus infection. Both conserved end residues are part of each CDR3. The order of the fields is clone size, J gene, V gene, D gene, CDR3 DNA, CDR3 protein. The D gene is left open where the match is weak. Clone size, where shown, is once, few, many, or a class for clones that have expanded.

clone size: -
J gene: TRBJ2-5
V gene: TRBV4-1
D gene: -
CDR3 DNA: TGCGCCAGCAGCCCTGCGTCATTAGCGGTGGGTGAGACCCAGTACTTC
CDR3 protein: CASSPASLAVGETQYF

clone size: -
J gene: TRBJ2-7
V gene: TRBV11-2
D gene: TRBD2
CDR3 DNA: TGTGCCTGCAGCTTAAGTTCAGCGGGGGGCACTAAGGAGCAGTACTTC
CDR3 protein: CACSLSSAGGTKEQYF

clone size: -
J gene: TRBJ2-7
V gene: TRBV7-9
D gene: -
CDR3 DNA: TGTGCCAGCAGCCCGATAGGGACCAAGCAGTACTTC
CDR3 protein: CASSPIGTKQYF

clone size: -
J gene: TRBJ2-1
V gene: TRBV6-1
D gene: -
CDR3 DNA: TGTGCCAGCAGTGAGAGACACCGCTACAATGAGCAGTCCTTC
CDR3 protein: CASSERHRYNEQSF

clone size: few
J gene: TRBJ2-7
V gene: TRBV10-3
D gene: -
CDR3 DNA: TGTGCCATCAGTGGAGCGAACTCCTACGAGCAGTACTTC
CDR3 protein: CAISGANSYEQYF

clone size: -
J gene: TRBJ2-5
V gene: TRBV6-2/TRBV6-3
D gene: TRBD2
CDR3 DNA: TGTGCCAGCAGTTTTTCTAGCGGGGGGTATCAAGAGACCCAGTACTTC
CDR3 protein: CASSFSSGGYQETQYF

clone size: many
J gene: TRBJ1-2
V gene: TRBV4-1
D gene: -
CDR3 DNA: TGCGCCAGCAGCCAAGATTGGGCAGGGCCCGGCTACACCTTC
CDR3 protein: CASSQDWAGPGYTF

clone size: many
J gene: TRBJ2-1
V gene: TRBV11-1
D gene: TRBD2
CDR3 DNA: TGTGCCAGCAGCTTAAGTCTAGCGGGAGGATATGAGCAGTTCTTC
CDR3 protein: CASSLSLAGGYEQFF

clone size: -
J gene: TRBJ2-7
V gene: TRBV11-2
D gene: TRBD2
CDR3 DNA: TGTGCCAGCAGCGTGCTAGCGGGTTTAAAGGCCTACGAGCAGTACTTC
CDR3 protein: CASSVLAGLKAYEQYF

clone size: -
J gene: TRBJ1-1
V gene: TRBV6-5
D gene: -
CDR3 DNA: TGTGCCAGCAGGGGAAGGGCTGATGCTTTCTTT
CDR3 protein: CASRGRADAFF

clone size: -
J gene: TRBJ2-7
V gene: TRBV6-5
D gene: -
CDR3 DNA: TGTGTCAGCAGTTACGACGGGACGGATCCCTACGAGCAGTACTTC
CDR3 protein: CVSSYDGTDPYEQYF

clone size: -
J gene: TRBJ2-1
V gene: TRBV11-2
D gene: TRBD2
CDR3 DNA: TGTGCCAGCAGCCCATTGGGACTAGCGGTTAGGGCGGGGTCCTCCTACAATGAGCAGTTCTTC
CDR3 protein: CASSPLGLAVRAGSSYNEQFF

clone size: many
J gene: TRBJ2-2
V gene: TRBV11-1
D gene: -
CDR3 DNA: TGTGCCAGCAGCTTAGACGGGCTGAACACCGGGGAGCTGTTTTTT
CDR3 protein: CASSLDGLNTGELFF

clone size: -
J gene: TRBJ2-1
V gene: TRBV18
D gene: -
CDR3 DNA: TGTGCCAGCTCACCACGTGGGACGGCGAGTAACAATGAGCAGTTCTTC
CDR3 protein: CASSPRGTASNNEQFF